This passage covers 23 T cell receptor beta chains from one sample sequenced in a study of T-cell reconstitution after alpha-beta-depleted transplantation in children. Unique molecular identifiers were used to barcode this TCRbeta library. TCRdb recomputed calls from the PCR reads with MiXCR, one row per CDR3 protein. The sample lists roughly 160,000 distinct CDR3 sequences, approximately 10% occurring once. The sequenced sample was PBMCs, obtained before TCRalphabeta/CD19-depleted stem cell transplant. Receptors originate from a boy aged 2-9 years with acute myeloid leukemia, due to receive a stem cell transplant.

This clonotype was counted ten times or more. The CDR3 is CASSFGWTGRNEQFF. The CDR3 DNA is TGCGCCAGCAGCTTCGGATGGACAGGTAGGAATGAGCAGTTCTTC. This chain links TRBV5-1 with TRBJ2-1, with 7 bases that match TRBD1. The CDR3 is 15 residues long. V was pared by 2 bases and J by 7 bases, with 9 bases of the junction left unmatched. In germline, CDR1 is SGHRS, CDR2 YFSETQ. Complete variable domain (other parts from reference TRBV5-1 and TRBJ2-1): KAGVTQTPRYLIKTRGQQVTLSCSPISGHRSVSWYQQTPGQGLQFLFEYFSETQRNKGNFPGRFSGRQFSNSRSEMNVSTLELGDSALYLCASSFGWTGRNEQFFGPGTRLTVL.

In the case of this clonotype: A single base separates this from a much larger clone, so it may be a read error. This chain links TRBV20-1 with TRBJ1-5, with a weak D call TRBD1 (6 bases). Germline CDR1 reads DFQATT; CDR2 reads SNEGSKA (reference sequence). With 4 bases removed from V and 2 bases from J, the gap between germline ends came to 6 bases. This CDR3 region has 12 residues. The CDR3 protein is CSATGGNQPQHF. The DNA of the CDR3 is TGCAGTGCTACAGGGGGCAATCAGCCCCAGCATTTT.

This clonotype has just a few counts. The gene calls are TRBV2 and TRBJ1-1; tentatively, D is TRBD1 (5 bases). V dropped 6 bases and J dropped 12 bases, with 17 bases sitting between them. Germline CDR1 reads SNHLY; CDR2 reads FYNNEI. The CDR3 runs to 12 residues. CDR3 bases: TGTGCCAGCAGGGGGGATGGGCAAAGGACTTTCTTT. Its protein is CASRGDGQRTFF. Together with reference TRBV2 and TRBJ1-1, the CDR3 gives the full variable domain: EPEVTQTPSHQVTQMGQEVILRCVPISNHLYFYWYRQILGQKVEFLVSFYNNEISEKSEIFDDQFSVERPDGSNFTLKIRSTKLEDSAMYFCASRGDGQRTFFGQGTRLTVV.

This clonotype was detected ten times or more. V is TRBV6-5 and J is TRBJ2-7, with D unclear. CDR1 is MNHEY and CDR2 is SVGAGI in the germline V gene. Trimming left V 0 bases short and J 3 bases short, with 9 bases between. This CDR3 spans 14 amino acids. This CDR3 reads CASSYSPRIYEQYV. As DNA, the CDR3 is TGTGCCAGCAGTTACTCTCCCCGAATCTACGAGCAGTACGTC.

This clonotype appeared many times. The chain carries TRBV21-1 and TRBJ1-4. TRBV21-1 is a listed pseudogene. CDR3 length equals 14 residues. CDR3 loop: CASSRTTTNEKLFF. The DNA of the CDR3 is TGTGCCAGCAGCCGGACCACAACTAATGAAAAACTGTTTTTT.

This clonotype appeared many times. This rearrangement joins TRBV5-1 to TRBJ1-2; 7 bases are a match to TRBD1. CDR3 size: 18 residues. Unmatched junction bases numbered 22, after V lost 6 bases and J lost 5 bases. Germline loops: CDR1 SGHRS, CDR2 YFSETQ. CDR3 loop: CASIQGQEVPRSRYGYTF. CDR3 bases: TGCGCCAGCATACAAGGACAGGAGGTTCCCCGCAGTCGTTATGGCTACACCTTC.

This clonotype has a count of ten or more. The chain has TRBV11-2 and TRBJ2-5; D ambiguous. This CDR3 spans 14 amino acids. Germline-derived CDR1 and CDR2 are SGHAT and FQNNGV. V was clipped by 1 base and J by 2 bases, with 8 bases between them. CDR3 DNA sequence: TGTGCCAGCAGCTTAGTGACGCTACAAGAGACCCAGTACTTC. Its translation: CASSLVTLQETQYF.

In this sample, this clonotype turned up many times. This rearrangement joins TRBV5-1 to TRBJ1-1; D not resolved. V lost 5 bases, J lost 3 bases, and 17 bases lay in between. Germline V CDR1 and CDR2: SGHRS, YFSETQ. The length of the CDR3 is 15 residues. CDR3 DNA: TGCGCCAGCAGACCCCCCTCCACTGGGGACACTGAAGCTTTCTTT. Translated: CASRPPSTGDTEAFF.

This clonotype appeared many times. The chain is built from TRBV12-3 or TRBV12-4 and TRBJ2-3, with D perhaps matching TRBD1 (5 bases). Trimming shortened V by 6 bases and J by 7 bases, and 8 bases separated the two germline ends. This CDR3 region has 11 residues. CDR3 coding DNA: TGTGCCAGCAGCAAGGGGTATACGCAGTATTTT. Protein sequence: CASSKGYTQYF.

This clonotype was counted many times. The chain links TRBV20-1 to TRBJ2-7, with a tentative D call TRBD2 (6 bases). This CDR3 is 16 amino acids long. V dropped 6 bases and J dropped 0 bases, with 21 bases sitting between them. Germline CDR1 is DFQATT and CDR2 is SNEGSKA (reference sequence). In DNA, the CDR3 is TGCAGTGCCGGAGGGTTCGTGGACCATACCTCCTACGAGCAGTACTTC. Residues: CSAGGFVDHTSYEQYF.

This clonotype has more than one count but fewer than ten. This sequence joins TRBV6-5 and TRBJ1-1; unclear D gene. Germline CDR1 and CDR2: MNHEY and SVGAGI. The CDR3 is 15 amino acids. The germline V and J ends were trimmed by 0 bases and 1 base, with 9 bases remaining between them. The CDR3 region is CASSYSVTANTEAFF. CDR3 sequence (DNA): TGTGCCAGCAGTTACTCAGTCACGGCGAACACTGAAGCTTTCTTT.

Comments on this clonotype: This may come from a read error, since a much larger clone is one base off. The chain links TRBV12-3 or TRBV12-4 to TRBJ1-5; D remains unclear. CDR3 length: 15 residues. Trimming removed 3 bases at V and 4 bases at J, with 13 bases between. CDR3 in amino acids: CASSFSVGLNQPQHF. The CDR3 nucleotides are TGTGCCAGCAGTTTTAGCGTCGGGCTTAATCAGCCCCAGCATTTT.

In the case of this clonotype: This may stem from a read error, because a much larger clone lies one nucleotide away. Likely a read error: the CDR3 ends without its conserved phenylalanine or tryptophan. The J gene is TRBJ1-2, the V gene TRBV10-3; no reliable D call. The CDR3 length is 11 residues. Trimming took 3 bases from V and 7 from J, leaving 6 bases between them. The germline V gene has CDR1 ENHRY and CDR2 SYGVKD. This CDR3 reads CAISDGLGYTS. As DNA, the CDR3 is TGTGCCATCAGTGACGGTCTTGGCTACACCTCC.

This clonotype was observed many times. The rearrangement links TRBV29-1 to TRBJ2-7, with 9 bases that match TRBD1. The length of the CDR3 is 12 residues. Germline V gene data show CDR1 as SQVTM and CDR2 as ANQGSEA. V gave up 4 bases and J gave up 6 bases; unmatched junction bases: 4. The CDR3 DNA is TGCAGCGTTGTGGGACAGGGTAGCGAGCAGTACTTC. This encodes CSVVGQGSEQYF.

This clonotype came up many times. The DNA for the CDR3 is TGTGCCAGCACCGTAGACCGAGATGGCTACACCTTC. Protein: CASTVDRDGYTF. The chain uses TRBV2 and TRBJ1-2; D not certain. Germline CDR1 and CDR2: SNHLY and FYNNEI. The CDR3 consists of 12 residues. Between the trimmed V and J ends, which lost 7 bases and 6 bases, there was a span of 12 bases.

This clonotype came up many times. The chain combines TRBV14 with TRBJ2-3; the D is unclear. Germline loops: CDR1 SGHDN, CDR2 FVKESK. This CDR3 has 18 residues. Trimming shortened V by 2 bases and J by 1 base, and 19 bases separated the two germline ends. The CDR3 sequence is CASSQLLDFVGGTDTQYF. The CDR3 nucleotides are TGTGCCAGCAGCCAATTGTTGGATTTTGTAGGCGGCACAGATACGCAGTATTTT.

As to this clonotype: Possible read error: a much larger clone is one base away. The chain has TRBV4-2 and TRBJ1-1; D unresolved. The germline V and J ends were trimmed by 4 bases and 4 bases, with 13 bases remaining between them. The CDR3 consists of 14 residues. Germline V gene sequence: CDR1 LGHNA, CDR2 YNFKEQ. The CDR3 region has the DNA TGTGCCAGCAGCCCCGGCTTCATGAGCACTGAAGCTTTCTTT. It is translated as CASSPGFMSTEAFF.

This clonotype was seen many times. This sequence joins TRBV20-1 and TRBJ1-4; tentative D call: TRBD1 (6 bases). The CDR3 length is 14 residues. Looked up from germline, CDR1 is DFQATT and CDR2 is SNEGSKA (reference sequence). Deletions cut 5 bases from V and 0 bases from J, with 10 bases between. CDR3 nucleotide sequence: TGCAGTGCTTGCAAGGGGGCAACTAATGAAAAACTGTTTTTT. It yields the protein CSACKGATNEKLFF.

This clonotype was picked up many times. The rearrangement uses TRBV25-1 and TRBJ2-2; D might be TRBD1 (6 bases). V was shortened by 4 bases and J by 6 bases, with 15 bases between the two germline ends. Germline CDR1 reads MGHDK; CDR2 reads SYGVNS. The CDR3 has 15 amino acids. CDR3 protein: CASSGGGRAPGELFF. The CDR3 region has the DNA TGTGCCAGCAGTGGAGGGGGACGGGCCCCCGGGGAGCTGTTTTTT. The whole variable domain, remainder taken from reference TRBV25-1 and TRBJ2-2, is EADIYQTPRYLVIGTGKKITLECSQTMGHDKMYWYQQDPGMELHLIHYSYGVNSTEKGDLSSESTVSRIRTEHFPLTLESARPSHTSQYLCASSGGGRAPGELFFGEGSRLTVL.

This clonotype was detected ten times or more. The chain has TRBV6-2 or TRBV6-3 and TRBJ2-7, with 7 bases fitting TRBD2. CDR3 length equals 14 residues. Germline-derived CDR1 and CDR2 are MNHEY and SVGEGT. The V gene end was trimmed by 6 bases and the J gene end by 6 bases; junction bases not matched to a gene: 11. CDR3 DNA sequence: TGTGCCAGCAGAAGCGGGAAACCCTTAGGCGAGCAGTACTTC. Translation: CASRSGKPLGEQYF.

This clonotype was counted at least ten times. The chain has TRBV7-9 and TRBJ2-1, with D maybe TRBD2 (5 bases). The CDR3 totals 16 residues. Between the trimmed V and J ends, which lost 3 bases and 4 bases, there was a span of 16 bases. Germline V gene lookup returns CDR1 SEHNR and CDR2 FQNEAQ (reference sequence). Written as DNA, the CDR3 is TGTGCCAGCAGCTTGAGGACTTCGAAAACTTACAATGAGCAGTTCTTC. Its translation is CASSLRTSKTYNEQFF.

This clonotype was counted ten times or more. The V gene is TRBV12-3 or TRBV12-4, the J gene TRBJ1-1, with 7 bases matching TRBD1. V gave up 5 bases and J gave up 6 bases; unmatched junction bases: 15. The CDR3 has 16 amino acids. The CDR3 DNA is TGTGCCAGCAGTCGAGACAGGGTGGGGGGGGGTGCTGAAGCTTTCTTT. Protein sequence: CASSRDRVGGGAEAFF.

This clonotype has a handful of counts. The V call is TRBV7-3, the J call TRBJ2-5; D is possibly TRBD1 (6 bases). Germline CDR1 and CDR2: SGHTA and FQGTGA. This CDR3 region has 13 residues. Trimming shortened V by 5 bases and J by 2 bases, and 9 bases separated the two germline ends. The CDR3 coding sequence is TGTGCCAGCAGCAAAGGACAGCAAGAGACCCAGTACTTC. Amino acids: CASSKGQQETQYF.